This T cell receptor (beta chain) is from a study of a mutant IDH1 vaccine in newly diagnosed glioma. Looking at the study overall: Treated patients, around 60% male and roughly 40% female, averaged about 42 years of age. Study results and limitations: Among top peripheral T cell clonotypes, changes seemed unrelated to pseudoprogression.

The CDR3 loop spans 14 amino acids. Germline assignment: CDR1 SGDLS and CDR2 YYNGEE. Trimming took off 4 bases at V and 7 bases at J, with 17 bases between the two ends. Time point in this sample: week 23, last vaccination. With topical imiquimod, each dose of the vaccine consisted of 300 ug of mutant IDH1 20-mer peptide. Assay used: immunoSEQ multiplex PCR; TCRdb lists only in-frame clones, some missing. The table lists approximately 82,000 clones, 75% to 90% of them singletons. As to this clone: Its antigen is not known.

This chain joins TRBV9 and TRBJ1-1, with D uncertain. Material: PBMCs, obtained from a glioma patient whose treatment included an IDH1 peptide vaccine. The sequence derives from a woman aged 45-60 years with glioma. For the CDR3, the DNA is TGTGCCAGCAGCCCCCGGGGTGAGGCCCGTGAAGCTTTCTTT. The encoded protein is CASSPRGEAREAFF.